The TCR beta chain described here comes from a study of blood T cell repertoires in COVID-19. The overall study: Researchers got acute and convalescent COVID-19 samples from the United States, Italy and Spain. The cDNA or gDNA used as material had been derived from T cells, B-cell-depleted T cells, or PBMCs.

In the authors' workflow: Nucleated cell number was recorded as an estimate derived from reference gene primer amplification. TCRdb's copy holds only in-frame clones and misses some; the assay was immunoSEQ multiplex PCR. The DNA was the basis for D and trimming; V, J and clone size are from that table. This table holds approximately 300,000 clones, about 85% found once. V was clipped by 5 bases and J by 3 bases; unmatched bases: 6. The CDR3 totals 15 residues. Germline V lookup: CDR1 LNHDA, CDR2 SQIVND (reference sequence). The receptor was derived from a woman in her 50s who had recovered from COVID-19. The genes are TRBV19 and TRBJ2-2, with 7 bases fitting TRBD1. The sample was peripheral blood. CDR3 nucleotides: TGTGCCAGTAGTCTGTACGGGACAGACACCGGGGAGCTGTTTTTT. Protein: CASSLYGTDTGELFF.